These T cell receptor beta chains were read from a single sample in a study of response to subunit inactivated influenza vaccine. TCRdb fed the RT-PCR reads into MiXCR, producing one record per CDR3 protein. Here the sample spans about 240,000 distinct CDR3 sequences, 9% to 15% being singletons. The sequencing here drew on non-naive T cells sorted from PBMCs, taken 14 days before vaccination. The receptors shown here come from a man between 50 and 59 years old who received an inactivated influenza vaccine. Both conserved end residues are part of each CDR3. The size entry is marked missing in some rows and otherwise reads once, few, many or a size class.

clone_size j_call v_call cdr3_aa
. TRBJ2-2 TRBV18 CASSPLEGNTGELFF
. TRBJ2-1 TRBV5-1 CASSVRGAGGNNEQFF
many TRBJ2-1 TRBV7-2 CASRSLRVYNEQFF
. TRBJ1-2 TRBV6-1 CASAERSNYGYTF
. TRBJ2-2 TRBV5-1 CASSFRDRVETSGELFF
. TRBJ2-3 TRBV3-1 CACTQGGLAQVAQYF
. TRBJ2-3 TRBV9 CASSPWGGSTDTQYF
few TRBJ1-5 TRBV20-1 CSALNAEGNQPQHF
many TRBJ2-4 TRBV5-1 CASSLAPGQGVYIQYF
. TRBJ2-7 TRBV7-2 CASSYRQGAYEQYF